The TCR beta chain under discussion was sequenced for a study of technical replicates of blood from a few donors. TCRdb's table, derived via immunoSEQ multiplex PCR, lists solely in-frame clones and lacks some. Of around 97,000 clones in the sample, about 95% were seen once. The V end lost 0 bases, the J end lost 4 bases, and 26 bases lay between the germline ends. The CDR3 is 20 amino acids. Per the germline V gene, CDR1 is SGHNT and CDR2 is YENEEA. The clonotype was recovered from a human donor in good health. V usage is TRBV11-3 and J usage is TRBJ2-3; D might be TRBD2 (6 bases). The sequencing input was T cells isolated from PBMCs. Here the CDR3 reads CASSLDWDWEARMWADTQYF. The DNA of the CDR3 is TGTGCCAGCAGCTTAGATTGGGACTGGGAGGCGAGGATGTGGGCAGATACGCAGTATTTT.